The entry below gives a single T cell receptor beta chain sequence along with its context. Its target is unknown. Other nucleotide sequences from this sample produce the same CDR3. Autoimmune disease history or systemic immunosuppression meant exclusion. The sample comes from a study of OX40 agonist ivuxolimab in advanced cancers. General study results and limits: Blood T cells, both CD4+ and CD8+, expanded clonally by week 6 at 0.1 to 3.0 mg/kg. On average, CD8+ T cells had more expanded clones than CD4+.

The data were produced by immunoSEQ multiplex PCR, yet TCRdb's version contains in-frame clones alone and is incomplete. This sample has over 95,000 clones, with 95% to 96% found just once. This sample comprised CD4+ or CD8+ T cells sorted from blood, obtained in a trial of the OX40 agonist ivuxolimab. The sequence came from an adult with an advanced solid tumor such as melanoma, head and neck, liver or kidney cancer.

The CDR3 DNA is TGTGCCAGCAGCGCCGCGGGAGTGGGCGAGACTGAAGCTTTCTTT. This translates into CASSAAGVGETEAFF. V usage is TRBV9 and J usage is TRBJ1-1; D is undetermined. Deletions cut 3 bases from V and 5 bases from J, with 17 bases between. The V gene's germline CDR1 is SGDLS and CDR2 YYNGEE. CDR3 length: 15 residues.